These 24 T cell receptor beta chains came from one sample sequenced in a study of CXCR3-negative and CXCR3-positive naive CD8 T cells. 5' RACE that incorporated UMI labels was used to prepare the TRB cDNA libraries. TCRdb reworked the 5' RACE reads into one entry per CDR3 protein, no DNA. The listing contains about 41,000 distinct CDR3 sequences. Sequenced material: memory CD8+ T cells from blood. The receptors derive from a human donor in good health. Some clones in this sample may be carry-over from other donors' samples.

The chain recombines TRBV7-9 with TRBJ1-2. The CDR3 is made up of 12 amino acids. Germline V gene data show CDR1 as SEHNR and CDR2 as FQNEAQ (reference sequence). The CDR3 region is CASSLGTYGYTF. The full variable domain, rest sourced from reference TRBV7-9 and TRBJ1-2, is DTGVSQNPRHKITKRGQNVTFRCDPISEHNRLYWYRQTLGQGPEFLTYFQNEAQLEKSRLLSDRFSAERPKGSFSTLEIQRTEQGDSAMYLCASSLGTYGYTFGSGTRLTVV.

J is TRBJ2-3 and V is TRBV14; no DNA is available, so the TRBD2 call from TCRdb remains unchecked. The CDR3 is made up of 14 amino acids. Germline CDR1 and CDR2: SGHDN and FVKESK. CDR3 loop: CASSRGRATDTQYF.

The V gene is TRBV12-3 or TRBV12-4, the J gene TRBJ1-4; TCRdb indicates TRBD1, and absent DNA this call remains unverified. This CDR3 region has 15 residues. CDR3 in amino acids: CASSPPEATNEKLFF.

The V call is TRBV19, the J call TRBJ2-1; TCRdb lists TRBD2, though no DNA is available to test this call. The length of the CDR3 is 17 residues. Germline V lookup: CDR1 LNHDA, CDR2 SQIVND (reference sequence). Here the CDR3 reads CATTGTSGTSSYNEQFF. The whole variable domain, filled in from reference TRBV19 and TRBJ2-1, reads DGGITQSPKYLFRKEGQNVTLSCEQNLNHDAMYWYRQDPGQGLRLIYYSQIVNDFQKGDIAEGYSVSREKKESFPLTVTSAQKNPTAFYLCATTGTSGTSSYNEQFFGPGTRLTVL.

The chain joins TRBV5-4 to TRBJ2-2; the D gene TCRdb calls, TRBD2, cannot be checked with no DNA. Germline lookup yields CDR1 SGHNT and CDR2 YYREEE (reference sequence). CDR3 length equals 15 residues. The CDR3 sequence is CASSPGLAGERELFF.

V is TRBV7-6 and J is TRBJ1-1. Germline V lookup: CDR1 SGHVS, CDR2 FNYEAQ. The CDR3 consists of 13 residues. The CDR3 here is CASRLEPRTEAFF.

CDR3 amino acids: CASSPEGGAYEQYF. V is TRBV7-6 and J is TRBJ2-7; TCRdb indicates TRBD1, and absent DNA this call remains unverified. The CDR3 totals 14 residues. Per germline, CDR1 SGHVS and CDR2 FNYEAQ. The full variable domain, completed using reference TRBV7-6 and TRBJ2-7, is GAGVSQSPRYKVTKRGQDVALRCDPISGHVSLYWYRQALGQGPEFLTYFNYEAQQDKSGLPNDRFSAERPEGSISTLTIQRTEQRDSAMYRCASSPEGGAYEQYFGPGTRLTVT.

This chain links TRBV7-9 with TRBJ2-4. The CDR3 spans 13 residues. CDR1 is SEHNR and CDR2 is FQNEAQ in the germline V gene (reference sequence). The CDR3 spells CASSLELVNIQYF. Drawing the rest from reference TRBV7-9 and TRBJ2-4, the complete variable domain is DTGVSQNPRHKITKRGQNVTFRCDPISEHNRLYWYRQTLGQGPEFLTYFQNEAQLEKSRLLSDRFSAERPKGSFSTLEIQRTEQGDSAMYLCASSLELVNIQYFGAGTRLSVL.

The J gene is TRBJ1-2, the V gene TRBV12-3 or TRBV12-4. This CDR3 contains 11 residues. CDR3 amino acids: CASSFGQGYTF.

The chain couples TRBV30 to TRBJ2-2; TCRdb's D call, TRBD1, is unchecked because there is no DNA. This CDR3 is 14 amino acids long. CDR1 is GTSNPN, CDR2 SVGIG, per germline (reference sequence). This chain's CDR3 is CAGPGQGGTGELFF.

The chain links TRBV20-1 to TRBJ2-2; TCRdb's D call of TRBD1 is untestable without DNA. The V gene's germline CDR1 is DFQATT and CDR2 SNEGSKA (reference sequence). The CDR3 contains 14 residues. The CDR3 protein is CSVRRQGDTGELFF.

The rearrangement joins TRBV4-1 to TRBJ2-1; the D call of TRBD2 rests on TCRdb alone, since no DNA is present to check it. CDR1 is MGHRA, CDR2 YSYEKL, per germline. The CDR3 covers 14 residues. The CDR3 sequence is CASSHASRINEQFF.

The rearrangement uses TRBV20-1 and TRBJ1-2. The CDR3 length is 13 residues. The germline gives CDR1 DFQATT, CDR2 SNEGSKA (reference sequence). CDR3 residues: CSARPPGAYGYTF.

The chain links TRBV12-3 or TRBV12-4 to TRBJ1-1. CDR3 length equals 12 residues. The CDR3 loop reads CASSDWSGEAFF.

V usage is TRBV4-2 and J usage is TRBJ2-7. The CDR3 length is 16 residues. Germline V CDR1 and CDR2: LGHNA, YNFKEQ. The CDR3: CASSQDWPGPSYEQYF.

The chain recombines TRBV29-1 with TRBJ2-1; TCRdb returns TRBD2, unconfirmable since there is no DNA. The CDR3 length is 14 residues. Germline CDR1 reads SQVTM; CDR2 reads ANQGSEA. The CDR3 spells CSVAAGGPFNEQFF.

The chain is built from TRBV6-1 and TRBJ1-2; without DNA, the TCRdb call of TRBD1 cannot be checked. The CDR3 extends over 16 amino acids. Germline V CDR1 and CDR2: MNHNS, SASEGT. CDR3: CASSENRGQPASGYTF.

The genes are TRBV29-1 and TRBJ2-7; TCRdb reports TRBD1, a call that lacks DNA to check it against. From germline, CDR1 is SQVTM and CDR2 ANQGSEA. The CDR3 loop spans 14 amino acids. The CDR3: CSVEGGTVEYEQYF.

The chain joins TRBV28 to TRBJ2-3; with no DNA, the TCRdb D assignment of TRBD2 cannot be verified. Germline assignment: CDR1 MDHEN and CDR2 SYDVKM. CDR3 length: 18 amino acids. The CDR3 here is CASRTLARGGRLKDTQYF.

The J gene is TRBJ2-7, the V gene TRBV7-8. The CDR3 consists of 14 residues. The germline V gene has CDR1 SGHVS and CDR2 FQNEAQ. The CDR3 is CASRVGGYSGEQYF.

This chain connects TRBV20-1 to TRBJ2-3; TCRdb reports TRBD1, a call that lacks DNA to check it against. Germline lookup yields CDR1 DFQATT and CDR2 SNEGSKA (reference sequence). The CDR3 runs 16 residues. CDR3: CSARAGTGASTDTQYF.

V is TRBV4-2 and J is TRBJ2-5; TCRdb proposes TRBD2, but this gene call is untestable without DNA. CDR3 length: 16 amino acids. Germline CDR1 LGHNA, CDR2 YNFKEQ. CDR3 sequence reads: CASSQEPAGGPETQYF.

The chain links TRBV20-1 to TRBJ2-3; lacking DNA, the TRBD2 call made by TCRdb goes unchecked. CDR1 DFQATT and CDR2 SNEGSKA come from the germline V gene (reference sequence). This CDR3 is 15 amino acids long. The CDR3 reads CSAIPTTVSTDTQYF.

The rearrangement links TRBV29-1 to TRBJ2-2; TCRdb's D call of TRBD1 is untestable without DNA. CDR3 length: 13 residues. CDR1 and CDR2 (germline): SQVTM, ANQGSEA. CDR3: CSVESGGGGELFF.